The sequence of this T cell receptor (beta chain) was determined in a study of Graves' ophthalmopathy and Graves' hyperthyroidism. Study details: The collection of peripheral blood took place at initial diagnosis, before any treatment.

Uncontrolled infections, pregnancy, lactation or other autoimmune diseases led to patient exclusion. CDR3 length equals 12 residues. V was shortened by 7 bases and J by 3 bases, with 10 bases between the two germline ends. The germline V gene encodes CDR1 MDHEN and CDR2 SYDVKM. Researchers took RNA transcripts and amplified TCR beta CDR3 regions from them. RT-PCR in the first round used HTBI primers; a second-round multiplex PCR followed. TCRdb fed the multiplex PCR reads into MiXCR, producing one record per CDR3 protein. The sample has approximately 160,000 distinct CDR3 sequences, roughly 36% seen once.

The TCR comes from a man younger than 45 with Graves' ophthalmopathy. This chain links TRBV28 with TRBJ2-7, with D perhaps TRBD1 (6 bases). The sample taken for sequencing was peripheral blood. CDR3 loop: CASNSGVYEQYF. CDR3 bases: TGTGCCAGCAATTCAGGGGTCTACGAGCAGTACTTC.